The 21 T cell receptor beta chains below all came from one sample that was sequenced in a study of tumor and adjacent non-tumor tissue in lung cancer. No cell sorting was done before RNA was extracted from the tissue. The library came from three nested PCR rounds adapted from ARM-PCR protocols. A single record per CDR3 protein comes from TCRdb applying MiXCR to the multiplex PCR reads. This sample carries 120,000 or so distinct CDR3 sequences, over 75% of them seen once, and the ten largest clones take more than 20%. The sequenced material came from lung tumor tissue. These receptor sequences come from a man in his sixties or seventies with non-small cell lung cancer.

Of note for this clonotype: The conserved phenylalanine or tryptophan normally closing the CDR3 is absent here, so this likely arose from a read error. The genes are TRBV5-6 and TRBJ2-5; D tentatively fits TRBD1 or TRBD2 (6 bases each). The CDR3 is 14 amino acids. CDR1 is SGHDT, CDR2 YYEEEE, per germline. The CDR3 DNA reads as TGTGCCAGTAGCTGGGACTCCAGGGGAGAGATCCAGTACCTC. Protein sequence: CASSWDSRGEIQYL.

This clonotype was detected once. The chain combines TRBV12-3 or TRBV12-4 with TRBJ1-6; a weak D match, TRBD1 (5 bases). The CDR3 is 16 residues long. Trimming pared 7 bases from V and 4 bases from J, leaving 17 bases between. CDR3 region: CASTSGSGGYNSPLHF. CDR3 bases: TGTGCCAGCACCTCCGGGTCTGGGGGATATAATTCACCCCTCCACTTT.

Notes on this clonotype: The junction and the germline gene differ at one end; a read error may be behind it. The genes are TRBV6-5 and TRBJ2-2; 8 nucleotides agree with TRBD2. The CDR3 spans 20 residues. Germline V gene lookup returns CDR1 MNHEY and CDR2 SVGAGI. CDR3 in DNA: TGTGCCAGCAGTTACTTCGGGACTAACGGGGGGGCGTACTTTAAAGGGGAACTGTTTTTT. Translation gives CASSYFGTNGGAYFKGELFF.

On this clonotype: The missing conserved phenylalanine or tryptophan at the end of this CDR3 makes a read error likely. The genes are TRBV12-3 or TRBV12-4 and TRBJ2-4; either TRBD1 or TRBD2 may fit D (7 bases each). The CDR3 consists of 17 residues. CDR3 DNA sequence: TGTGCCAGCAGCCCGAACAGGGGACTACTAGCCCAAAACATTCAGTACTCC. Translated, it gives CASSPNRGLLAQNIQYS.

Comments on this clonotype: A much larger clone differs from this one at a single base, so this may be a read error. CDR3 nucleotides: TGTGTCGGCAGTATCGGGACAGGCTATGGCTACACCTTC. Amino acid sequence: CVGSIGTGYGYTF. The chain employs TRBV12-3 or TRBV12-4 and TRBJ1-2; 8 bases fit TRBD1. CDR3 size: 13 residues.

The V gene is TRBV10-2, the J gene TRBJ2-3; D call uncertain. Trimming pared 4 bases from V and 5 bases from J, leaving 19 bases between. Germline-derived CDR1 and CDR2 are WSHSY and SAAADI. The CDR3 runs 16 residues. The CDR3 nucleotides read TGCGCCAGCAGTGGTCCTGATACTGGCGGCATAGATACGCAGTATTTT. This gives the protein CASSGPDTGGIDTQYF.

This clonotype was counted at least ten times. The chain recombines TRBV28 with TRBJ1-1; 10 positions match TRBD1. Per germline, CDR1 MDHEN and CDR2 SYDVKM. The length of the CDR3 is 15 residues. The trim removed 7 bases at V and 0 bases at J, leaving 5 bases unmatched. The CDR3 DNA follows: TGTGCCAGCACCGGGACAGGGGTAATGAACACTGAAGCTTTCTTT. Its protein is CASTGTGVMNTEAFF.

The chain uses TRBV29-1 and TRBJ1-6, with 8 bases fitting TRBD1. Germline V gene sequence: CDR1 SQVTM, CDR2 ANQGSEA. The CDR3 consists of 13 residues. The CDR3 sequence is CSVNGTGSSPLHF. The CDR3 coding sequence is TGCAGTGTGAATGGGACAGGCAGTTCACCCCTCCACTTT.

Concerning this clonotype: The conserved final phenylalanine or tryptophan is absent from the CDR3, which likely points to a read error. The DNA is omitted, as the CDR3 cannot be located on it reliably, and the CDR3 follows TCRdb's listing. This sequence joins TRBV6-5 and TRBJ1-1. From germline, CDR1 is MNHEY and CDR2 SVGAGI. Inclusive of both ends, the CDR3 amounts to 15 amino acids. CDR3 in amino acids: CASTTVARVGTEVFL.

A word on this clonotype: This clone may be a read error of a much larger clone one base away. This chain connects TRBV4-2 to TRBJ2-4; tentatively, D is TRBD2 (6 bases). The CDR3 consists of 19 residues. Trimming took off 1 base at V and 0 bases at J, with 19 bases between the two ends. In germline, CDR1 is LGHNA, CDR2 YNFKEQ. CDR3 sequence: CASSQAQVSGSLAKNIQYF. In DNA, the CDR3 is TGTGCCAGCAGCCAAGCGCAGGTTAGCGGATCGTTAGCCAAAAACATTCAGTACTTC.

This clonotype was counted only a few times. The rearrangement uses TRBV11-3 and TRBJ1-4, with D possibly matching TRBD1 (6 bases). Trimming pared 5 bases from V and 7 bases from J, leaving 14 bases between. The CDR3 has 14 residues. Germline V lookup: CDR1 SGHNT, CDR2 YENEEA. The CDR3 region has the DNA TGTGCCAGCAGCAGGACAGTCTCTAGTGAAAAACTGTTTTTT. Translated, it gives CASSRTVSSEKLFF.

This clonotype appeared a single time. This may arise from a read error, as a much more abundant clone is one base away. This sequence joins TRBV7-8 and TRBJ1-3; perhaps TRBD1 as D (5 bases). The CDR3 spans 14 residues. Germline CDR1 is SGHVS and CDR2 is FQNEAQ. The CDR3 spells CVSSLMGAGNTIYF. The CDR3 DNA is TGTGTCAGCAGCTTAATGGGGGCTGGAAACACCATATATTTT.

The V gene is TRBV11-2, the J gene TRBJ2-5, with D tentatively TRBD2 (5 bases). The CDR3 spans 14 residues. Germline V gene data show CDR1 as SGHAT and CDR2 as FQNNGV. With 9 bases removed from V and 5 bases from J, the gap between germline ends came to 19 bases. The CDR3 sequence: CASAPGCGRETQYF. As DNA, the CDR3 is TGTGCCAGTGCTCCCGGCTGCGGGCGGGAGACCCAGTACTTC.

The gene calls are TRBV29-1 and TRBJ2-3; 11 nucleotides match TRBD2. There are 15 residues in the CDR3. V shed 6 bases and J 15 bases; nucleotides not matched to a gene: 20. Germline V gene sequence: CDR1 SQVTM, CDR2 ANQGSEA. The CDR3 DNA follows: TGCAGCGTCAATACCCTAGCGGGAGGCACAGATATGCACTATTTT. Translation: CSVNTLAGGTDMHYF.

Concerning this clonotype: A much larger clone sits a single nucleotide away, making a read error possible. The V call is TRBV2, the J call TRBJ2-5, with a tentative D call TRBD2 (5 bases). Germline CDR1 and CDR2: SNHLY and FYNNEI. This CDR3 is built from 14 residues. The CDR3 nucleotides read TGTGCCAGCAAGGCGGGCCCCCTACAAGAGAACCAGTACTTC. This sequence encodes CASKAGPLQENQYF.

A word on this clonotype: The junction and the germline gene differ at one end; a read error may be behind it. V and J are TRBV6-2 or TRBV6-3 and TRBJ2-7; 10 bases are a match to TRBD2. The germline CDR1 and CDR2 sequences are MNHEY and SVGEGT. This CDR3 has 14 amino acids. The CDR3 DNA reads as TGTGCCAGCGTTGCTGGGACTAGCGAGTACGAGCAGTATTTC. It translates to CASVAGTSEYEQYF.

As to this clonotype: A junction boundary mismatches the germline segment, possibly from a read error. This chain uses TRBV11-2 with TRBJ2-3; D perhaps matches TRBD2 (8 bases). CDR1 is SGHAT, CDR2 FQNNGV, per germline. The CDR3 is 17 residues long. CDR3 bases: TGTGCCAACAGCCTTAGACTAGCGAGGGGGCATCGAGATACGCAGTATTTT. It encodes CANSLRLARGHRDTQYF.

This clonotype was counted a few times. The germline gene is not matched at one end of the junction; a read error may be the cause. The CDR3 coding sequence is TGTACCAGCAGTCAATGGACCGAACGCGAGCAGTACTTC. Its protein product is CTSSQWTEREQYF. The chain is built from TRBV11-2 and TRBJ2-7; D gene ambiguous. The CDR3 is 13 residues long. Germline V lookup: CDR1 SGHAT, CDR2 FQNNGV.

Note on this clonotype: Sequence at one end of the junction differs from germline and may be a read error. This chain links TRBV11-2 with TRBJ2-3; D is unclear. There are 13 residues in the CDR3. Germline CDR1 is SGHAT and CDR2 is FQNNGV. Here the CDR3 reads CATFCRSTDTQYF. CDR3 DNA sequence: TGTGCCACGTTTTGTCGGAGCACAGATACGCAATATTTT.

J is TRBJ2-2 and V is TRBV11-1; 7 nucleotides match TRBD1. Per germline, CDR1 SGHAT and CDR2 FQDESV (reference sequence). The V gene end was trimmed by 5 bases and the J gene end by 1 base; junction bases not matched to a gene: 4. The CDR3 has 15 amino acids. The CDR3: CASSNRGENTGELFF. The CDR3 DNA reads as TGTGCCAGCAGCAACAGGGGAGAGAACACCGGGGAGCTGTTTTTT. The whole variable domain, filled in from reference TRBV11-1 and TRBJ2-2, reads EAEVAQSPRYKITEKSQAVAFWCDPISGHATLYWYRQILGQGPELLVQFQDESVVDDSQLPKDRFSAERLKGVDSTLKIQPAELGDSAMYLCASSNRGENTGELFFGEGSRLTVL.

V gene TRBV9 combines with J gene TRBJ2-2; TRBD1 agrees at 10 bases. Germline lookup yields CDR1 SGDLS and CDR2 YYNGEE. The CDR3 spans 16 residues. J was trimmed by 0 bases and V by 4 bases; bases with no gene match: 3. CDR3 sequence: CASSSGTGANTGELFF. Written as DNA, the CDR3 is TGTGCCAGCAGCTCTGGGACAGGGGCGAACACCGGGGAGCTGTTTTTT.